This T cell receptor (beta chain) appears in the sequencing data of a study of CD8+ T cells in alopecia areata. For the study at large: Treatment of the treated patients consisted of oral tofacitinib, 5 to 10 mg twice daily. Treatment ran 6 to 18 months, with 6 months of follow-up afterward. Findings and caveats of the study: Having just one nonresponder leaves the connection between baseline CD8+ expansion and response unresolved. Tofacitinib significantly lowered scalp clonality and expanded CD8+ clones among the top 100.

Regarding treatment: oral pan-JAK inhibitor, 5-10 mg twice daily. There are a few counts of this clone. What it binds is not known. Trimming cost V 1 base and J 1 base; bases outside gene matches: 1. This CDR3 is 16 amino acids long. Germline CDR1 and CDR2: SGHVS and FQNEAQ. The sequencing template was cDNA reverse transcribed from extracted RNA. The assay was immunoSEQ multiplex PCR, and TCRdb's table has in-frame clones only and misses some. The sample holds 140,000 to 150,000 clones, around half seen once. This clonotype was sampled from a human donor with alopecia areata. The input for sequencing was CD8+ T cells sorted from blood, taken at week 4, from a patient treated with tofacitinib. V and J are TRBV7-8 and TRBJ2-5; 12 bases fit TRBD2. CDR3 DNA sequence: TGTGCCAGCAGCTTAGTGACTAGCGGGGGCCAAGAGACCCAGTACTTC. Its protein product is CASSLVTSGGQETQYF.